This record looks at one T cell receptor beta chain sequence and its context. V was clipped by 0 bases and J by 0 bases, with 11 bases between them. CDR1 is MGHRA, CDR2 YSYEKL, per germline. The CDR3 extends over 17 amino acids. This sample stems from a study of blood T cell repertoires in COVID-19. Produced via immunoSEQ multiplex PCR; TCRdb's table is partial and in-frame only. Found here are around 500,000 clones, approximately 91% of them singletons; the top ten hold roughly 8%. The sequenced material came from PBMCs or T cells enriched from blood (not recorded which). The origin of this receptor is a woman aged 55 to 70 who had recovered from COVID-19. This chain joins TRBV4-1 and TRBJ1-4; D gene ambiguous. Written as DNA, the CDR3 is TGCGCCAGCAGCCAAGACGGGTATCTTGCAACTAATGAAAAACTGTTTTTT. It specifies CASSQDGYLATNEKLFF.